Sequencing of this T cell receptor beta chain was carried out in a study of CD8+CD57+ T cells in acquired aplastic anemia. Study in general: Sorted CD4+ and CD8+ cell DNA averaged around 3.3 ug.

Profiling that covered TCR beta VDJ and CDR3 relied on genomic DNA as its template. One entry per CDR3 protein, called by TCRdb with MiXCR from the reads. Of hundreds of thousands of distinct CDR3 sequences listed, around 30% are singletons. Overall study findings and caveats: Between patients and controls, about 31 CD8+ CDR3 sequences were found in common.

Germline values: CDR1 LNHDA, CDR2 SQIVND (reference sequence). V lost 0 bases and J 4 bases, leaving 16 bases between the germline ends. This CDR3 region has 17 residues. This clonotype appeared many times. Antigen specificity is unknown. Patients who underwent sequencing had shown CD8+CD57+ cell expansion by flow cytometry. Among the patients, none had received any therapy at the time of blood sampling. Sequencing input: sorted CD4+, CD8+, or CD8+CD57+ T cells (not recorded which) from PBMCs. This chain links TRBV19 with TRBJ1-5; D might be TRBD1 (5 bases). The sequence derives from a human donor with aplastic anemia. The CDR3 loop is CASSIDQGRVVNQPQHF. CDR3 nucleotides: TGTGCCAGTAGTATAGATCAGGGCAGGGTAGTAAATCAGCCCCAGCATTTT.